This TCR beta chain was recorded in a study of identical twins. CDR3 size: 14 residues. Trimming removed 7 bases from V and 2 bases from J; junction bases left unmatched: 11. Germline CDR1 DFQATT, CDR2 SNEGSKA (reference sequence). Using its own MiXCR run on the 5' RACE reads, TCRdb lists one record per CDR3 protein. The sample includes 200,000 to 300,000 distinct CDR3 sequences, about an eighth of them seen just once. These records were also assigned to another study, of yellow fever vaccine responses in identical twins.

This chain uses TRBV20-1 with TRBJ2-7; 7 bases are a match to TRBD1. The sample was memory (CD45RO+) T cells sorted from blood. The receptor comes from a woman aged 18-35 years in good health. This CDR3 is CSVPRTGDTYEQYF. The CDR3 DNA sequence: TGCAGTGTTCCTAGGACAGGCGATACCTACGAGCAGTACTTC.